A single sample is the source of the 32 T cell receptor beta chains below, sequenced in a study of cytomegalovirus exposure and HLA in healthy donors. A multiplex PCR was run with 60 Vbeta primers and 13 Jbeta primers. This table comes from immunoSEQ multiplex PCR, and its TCRdb copy is limited to in-frame clones, with some not included. This table has some 100,000 clones, roughly 60% appearing once. The sequenced sample was PBMCs. The origin of the receptors is a young woman in good health and CMV-seropositive.

The rearrangement joins TRBV6-1 to TRBJ1-5, with 7 positions matching TRBD1. The V gene end was trimmed by 4 bases and the J gene end by 2 bases; junction bases not matched to a gene: 8. Looked up from germline, CDR1 is MNHNS and CDR2 is SASEGT. The CDR3 runs to 16 residues. Here the CDR3 reads CASSGSGTVGNQPQHF. DNA for the CDR3: TGTGCCAGCAGTGGATCCGGGACAGTCGGCAATCAGCCCCAGCATTTT.

In DNA form, the CDR3 reads TGTGCCACCAGCAGCTCCTTCGGGGGGGGTACAGATACGCAGTATTTT. The encoded protein is CATSSSFGGGTDTQYF. The rearrangement uses TRBV15 and TRBJ2-3; TRBD2 matches 8 bases. Germline assignment: CDR1 LNHNV and CDR2 YYDKDF (reference sequence). This CDR3 has 16 residues. Trimming took 3 bases from V and 3 from J; bases not matched to a gene: 8.

V is TRBV28 and J is TRBJ1-2; 7 positions agree with TRBD1. Germline-derived CDR1 and CDR2 are MDHEN and SYDVKM. Trimming removed 5 bases from V and 4 bases from J; junction bases left unmatched: 10. This CDR3 is 15 amino acids long. The CDR3 spells CASSTDPGGSYGYTF. CDR3 in DNA: TGTGCCAGCAGTACGGATCCAGGGGGAAGCTATGGCTACACCTTC.

The chain combines TRBV5-1 with TRBJ2-2; 8 bases are a match to TRBD2. The germline V gene has CDR1 SGHRS and CDR2 YFSETQ. V dropped 4 bases and J dropped 5; count of bases not matched to a gene: 7. This CDR3 contains 15 residues. CDR3 in amino acids: CASSIGGAATGELFF. CDR3 nucleotide sequence: TGCGCCAGCAGCATCGGGGGGGCGGCGACCGGGGAGCTGTTTTTT.

The rearrangement links TRBV18 to TRBJ1-1; D not certain. Germline assignment: CDR1 KGHSH and CDR2 LQKENI. The V gene lost 4 bases and the J gene lost 1 base, with 7 bases spanning the gap. The CDR3 has 13 amino acids. The CDR3 coding sequence is TGTGCCAGCTCACTTTACGGGAACACTGAAGCTTTCTTT. Its translation: CASSLYGNTEAFF. Combining the CDR3 with reference TRBV18 and TRBJ1-1 gives the whole variable domain NAGVMQNPRHLVRRRGQEARLRCSPMKGHSHVYWYRQLPEEGLKFMVYLQKENIIDESGMPKERFSAEFPKEGPSILRIQQVVRGDSAAYFCASSLYGNTEAFFGQGTRLTVV.

In DNA, the CDR3 is TGTGCCAGCAGTTACAGGGACAGGGGTTTCACTGAGCAGTTCTTC. It is translated as CASSYRDRGFTEQFF. This sequence joins TRBV6-5 and TRBJ2-1, with TRBD1 identical over 10 bases. The CDR3 runs to 15 residues. Germline lookup yields CDR1 MNHEY and CDR2 SVGAGI. V dropped 2 bases and J dropped 9; count of bases not matched to a gene: 7.

The CDR3 sequence is CASSNLGQSYGYTF. The CDR3 DNA follows: TGTGCCAGCAGCAACTTGGGACAAAGCTATGGCTACACCTTC. This sequence joins TRBV5-4 and TRBJ1-2; TRBD1 is a possible D gene (6 bases). Between the trimmed V and J ends, which lost 4 bases and 4 bases, there was a span of 14 bases. CDR3 length: 14 amino acids. Germline CDR1 reads SGHNT; CDR2 reads YYREEE (reference sequence). Variable domain in full (rest from reference TRBV5-4 and TRBJ1-2): ETGVTQSPTHLIKTRGQQVTLRCSSQSGHNTVSWYQQALGQGPQFIFQYYREEENGRGNFPPRFSGLQFPNYSSELNVNALELDDSALYLCASSNLGQSYGYTFGSGTRLTVV.

This clone was detected a few times. The chain is built from TRBV6-1 and TRBJ1-1, with no clear D. V was clipped by 6 bases and J by 1 base, with 9 bases between them. The germline V gene encodes CDR1 MNHNS and CDR2 SASEGT. The length of the CDR3 is 13 residues. The CDR3 coding sequence is TGTGCCAGCAGGCAGGTACCGAACACTGAAGCTTTCTTT. Translated: CASRQVPNTEAFF.

This sequence joins TRBV7-2 and TRBJ2-1; D unresolved. Between the trimmed V and J ends, which lost 0 bases and 9 bases, there was a span of 9 bases. Per the germline V gene, CDR1 is SGHTA and CDR2 is FQGNSA. CDR3 length: 13 amino acids. CDR3 coding DNA: TGTGCCAGCAGCTTAGCCGAGAGGAGTGAGCAGTTCTTC. Translation gives CASSLAERSEQFF.

V usage is TRBV5-1 and J usage is TRBJ2-1, with 8 bases that match TRBD2. The J segment lost 2 bases and the V segment lost 5 bases, leaving 3 bases of the junction unmatched. CDR1 is SGHRS and CDR2 is YFSETQ in the germline V gene. This CDR3 has 14 residues. DNA for the CDR3: TGCGCCAGCAGAGCGGGGGAGACCTACAATGAGCAGTTCTTC. Amino acids: CASRAGETYNEQFF.

This chain uses TRBV19 with TRBJ1-2; 8 bases map to TRBD1. Trimming cost V 6 bases and J 1 base; bases outside gene matches: 7. Per germline, CDR1 LNHDA and CDR2 SQIVND (reference sequence). The CDR3 sequence is 15 residues long. DNA for the CDR3: TGTGCCAGTAGCCCTCTGGACAGGGATAACTATGGCTACACCTTC. Its translation: CASSPLDRDNYGYTF.

The J gene is TRBJ1-2, the V gene TRBV7-2, with 10 bases matching TRBD1. The ends lost 4 bases at V and 8 bases at J; junction bases unmatched: 7. Germline CDR1 reads SGHTA; CDR2 reads FQGNSA. This CDR3 has 14 amino acids. The CDR3 reads CASSYRQGADGYTF. The CDR3 nucleotides are TGTGCCAGCAGCTACCGACAGGGGGCGGACGGCTACACCTTC.

Comments on this clone: The germline gene is not matched at one end of the junction; a read error may be the cause. The chain couples TRBV27 to TRBJ1-4; possible D gene TRBD1, 6 bases. This CDR3 has 14 residues. Germline values: CDR1 MNHEY, CDR2 SMNVEV (reference sequence). The CDR3 here is CASSLTGYGGKLLF. CDR3 DNA: TGTGCCAGCAGTCTTACAGGGTATGGAGGAAAACTGCTTTTT.

This clone appeared a few times. This chain uses TRBV27 with TRBJ2-5; D ambiguous. Germline-derived CDR1 and CDR2 are MNHEY and SMNVEV (reference sequence). Trimming shortened V by 6 bases and J by 5 bases, and 13 bases separated the two germline ends. The CDR3 has 13 amino acids. The CDR3 DNA follows: TGTGCCAGCAGCTCCCGAATAGCTGAGACCCAGTACTTC. Its translation is CASSSRIAETQYF.

The V call is TRBV10-2, the J call TRBJ2-4, with a tentative D call TRBD2 (5 bases). CDR1 WSHSY and CDR2 SAAADI come from the germline V gene. With 4 bases removed from V and 0 bases from J, the gap between germline ends came to 19 bases. The CDR3 has 18 amino acids. The CDR3 DNA sequence: TGCGCCAGCAGTGCACGAACGGGGAGTCTCATAGCCAAAAACATTCAGTACTTC. Its protein is CASSARTGSLIAKNIQYF.

This clone turned up a few times. The J gene is TRBJ1-1, the V gene TRBV18; D might be TRBD1 (5 bases). The CDR3 contains 14 residues. CDR1 is KGHSH and CDR2 is LQKENI in the germline V gene. V was pared by 3 bases and J by 1 base, with 9 bases between. The CDR3 bases are TGTGCCAGCTCACCGATACAGGCGAACACTGAAGCTTTCTTT. It encodes CASSPIQANTEAFF.

The chain has TRBV11-2 and TRBJ1-1, with 8 nucleotides matching TRBD1. This CDR3 has 18 residues. After removal of 1 base from V and 5 bases from J, the junction contained 15 bases not matched to a gene. The germline gives CDR1 SGHAT, CDR2 FQNNGV. CDR3 protein: CASSLALNSQGARTEAFF. CDR3 DNA sequence: TGTGCCAGCAGCTTAGCCTTAAATTCTCAGGGGGCGAGGACTGAAGCTTTCTTT.

The rearrangement uses TRBV10-3 and TRBJ2-5, with a weak D call TRBD1 (6 bases). The better agreement between TRBJ2-7 and the DNA end casts doubt on the J call. The CDR3 has 13 amino acids. CDR1 is ENHRY, CDR2 SYGVKD, per germline. CDR3 DNA: TGTGCCATCAGTGACGGGACAATCGACGAGCAGTACTTC. This translates into CAISDGTIDEQYF.

The chain employs TRBV5-6 and TRBJ2-2; TRBD1 matches at 7 bases. The V gene's germline CDR1 is SGHDT and CDR2 YYEEEE. The CDR3 has 14 amino acids. Trimming cost V 4 bases and J 7 bases; bases outside gene matches: 7. CDR3 sequence reads: CASSPLTGLGELFF. As DNA, the CDR3 is TGTGCCAGCAGCCCCTTGACAGGGCTCGGGGAGCTGTTTTTT.

The CDR3 DNA follows: TGTGCCAGCATAGTGGTCGACGAGCAGTACTTC. Its translation: CASIVVDEQYF. The chain carries TRBV6-1 and TRBJ2-7; D remains unclear. In germline, CDR1 is MNHNS, CDR2 SASEGT. Deletions cut 7 bases from V and 5 bases from J, with 9 bases between. This CDR3 region has 11 residues.

The V gene is TRBV28, the J gene TRBJ1-2; 12 nucleotides match TRBD1. With 4 bases clipped from V and 4 bases from J, the junction kept 13 bases outside the gene matches. Germline V gene data show CDR1 as MDHEN and CDR2 as SYDVKM. The CDR3 totals 18 residues. The CDR3 DNA reads TGTGCCAGCAGTTCCTGGGGTTTGGGACAGGGGGCGATCTATGGCTACACCTTC. This gives the protein CASSSWGLGQGAIYGYTF.

The chain couples TRBV29-1 to TRBJ2-7, with 7 bases aligning to TRBD1. This CDR3 spans 15 amino acids. Germline CDR1 reads SQVTM; CDR2 reads ANQGSEA. The trim removed 6 bases at V and 2 bases at J, leaving 13 bases unmatched. The DNA for the CDR3 is TGCAGCGTAGAGGACAGGCCGGGCCCCACCTACGAGCAGTACTTC. This translates into CSVEDRPGPTYEQYF.

The chain has TRBV7-9 and TRBJ1-6; 7 bases align to TRBD1. CDR1 and CDR2 from the germline V gene are SEHNR and FQNEAQ (reference sequence). CDR3 size: 14 residues. V trimming: 2 bases; J trimming: 8 bases; junction bases outside the gene matches: 3. DNA for the CDR3: TGTGCCAGCAGCTTAATCCAGGGGGATTCACCCCTCCACTTT. Protein sequence: CASSLIQGDSPLHF.

This clone was counted only a few times. J is TRBJ2-2 and V is TRBV29-1; D is unclear. V was clipped by 4 bases and J by 5 bases, with 5 bases between them. Germline V lookup: CDR1 SQVTM, CDR2 ANQGSEA. There are 11 residues in the CDR3. CDR3 sequence: CSVGGTGELFF. The CDR3 DNA reads as TGCAGCGTTGGCGGTACCGGGGAGCTGTTTTTT.

This chain links TRBV7-9 with TRBJ1-6, with a possible D match to TRBD1 (6 bases). This CDR3 has 14 amino acids. V dropped 4 bases and J dropped 14 bases, with 18 bases sitting between them. From germline, CDR1 is SEHNR and CDR2 FQNEAQ (reference sequence). The CDR3 protein is CASSSRTDLVTLHF. As DNA, the CDR3 is TGTGCCAGCAGCTCGCGGACAGACCTTGTGACCCTCCACTTT.

This rearrangement joins TRBV5-4 to TRBJ2-3; D is undetermined. Between the trimmed V and J ends, which lost 2 bases and 3 bases, there was a span of 7 bases. Looked up from germline, CDR1 is SGHNT and CDR2 is YYREEE (reference sequence). This CDR3 comprises 13 residues. CDR3 bases: TGTGCCAGCAGCTTTAGCACAACAGATACGCAGTATTTT. Protein: CASSFSTTDTQYF.

The chain links TRBV28 to TRBJ2-7, with D perhaps TRBD2 (6 bases). V lost 7 bases and J 0 bases, leaving 16 bases between the germline ends. The CDR3 loop spans 15 amino acids. Germline assignment: CDR1 MDHEN and CDR2 SYDVKM. CDR3: CASTSGTSSSYEQYF. The CDR3 DNA reads as TGTGCCAGCACCTCCGGGACTTCTAGCTCCTACGAGCAGTACTTC.

The chain is built from TRBV9 and TRBJ1-5, with TRBD1 matching 7 bases. The CDR3 has 13 amino acids. The V gene's germline CDR1 is SGDLS and CDR2 YYNGEE. Trimming took 4 bases from V and 6 from J; bases not matched to a gene: 4. The CDR3 DNA follows: TGTGCCAGCAGCCGGGGACAGCGTCAGCCCCAGCATTTT. It specifies CASSRGQRQPQHF.

This clone was found once. The rearrangement links TRBV6-5 to TRBJ2-3; 8 nucleotides match TRBD1. CDR3 size: 13 residues. V was clipped by 10 bases and J by 2 bases; unmatched bases: 5. CDR1 is MNHEY and CDR2 is SVGAGI in the germline V gene. The DNA for the CDR3 is TGTGCCATCAAGACAGGGGTCACAGATACGCAGTATTTT. This codes for CAIKTGVTDTQYF.

The chain combines TRBV5-6 with TRBJ1-2, with TRBD1 as a possible D gene (6 bases). The germline gives CDR1 SGHDT, CDR2 YYEEEE. Trimming stripped 1 base from V and 7 bases from J, with 11 bases between. There are 13 residues in the CDR3. CDR3 loop: CASSLTTGSGYTF. The CDR3 DNA sequence: TGTGCCAGCAGCTTGACGACAGGCAGTGGCTACACCTTC. Filled out from reference TRBV5-6 and TRBJ1-2, the complete variable domain reads DAGVTQSPTHLIKTRGQQVTLRCSPKSGHDTVSWYQQALGQGPQFIFQYYEEEERQRGNFPDRFSGHQFPNYSSELNVNALLLGDSALYLCASSLTTGSGYTFGSGTRLTVV.

This chain connects TRBV28 to TRBJ2-7, with a tentative D call TRBD1 (5 bases). Germline V gives CDR1 MDHEN, CDR2 SYDVKM. The CDR3 runs 15 residues. Between the trimmed V and J ends, which lost 4 bases and 2 bases, there was a span of 15 bases. As DNA, the CDR3 is TGTGCCAGCAGTTCCCCCTCGACAGCGCCCTACGAGCAGTACTTC. Its translation is CASSSPSTAPYEQYF.

Here the CDR3 reads CASRWEGQNTEAFF. CDR3 DNA: TGTGCCAGCAGGTGGGAGGGCCAGAACACTGAAGCTTTCTTT. This chain connects TRBV2 to TRBJ1-1, with no clear D. The CDR3 sequence is 14 residues long. In germline, CDR1 is SNHLY, CDR2 FYNNEI. Trimming left V 6 bases short and J 1 base short, with 12 bases between.